The 6 T cell receptor beta chains listed next were all sequenced from one sample in a study of shared clonotypes between healthy human individuals. Here immunoSEQ multiplex PCR was the method, and the copy in TCRdb shows in-frame clones only, minus some. The table includes millions of clones, over 85% detected once. The sample was naive CD4+ T cells from PBMCs. The subset here: CD45RA+ positively selected. These receptor sequences come from a young man in good health. Some clones in this sample may be carry-over from other donors' samples.

The chain carries TRBV5-6 and TRBJ2-2; TRBD2 is a possible D gene (6 bases). V dropped 1 base and J dropped 4 bases, with 11 bases sitting between them. The CDR3 length is 15 residues. The V gene's germline CDR1 is SGHDT and CDR2 YYEEEE. Written as DNA, the CDR3 is TGTGCCAGCAGCTTGAGGAGGGTTAGCACCGGGGAGCTGTTTTTT. Its protein product is CASSLRRVSTGELFF.

The genes are TRBV10-3 and TRBJ1-2, with D perhaps TRBD1 (5 bases). V lost 7 bases and J lost 1, with 10 bases in between. Germline CDR1 ENHRY, CDR2 SYGVKD. CDR3 size: 13 residues. CDR3 coding DNA: TGTGCCATCACGATCAGGGTTAACTATGGCTACACCTTC. Its translation is CAITIRVNYGYTF.

The chain carries TRBV7-3 and TRBJ1-2, with D perhaps TRBD1 (5 bases). The CDR3 contains 15 residues. CDR1 SGHTA and CDR2 FQGTGA come from the germline V gene. Between the trimmed V and J ends, which lost 0 bases and 7 bases, there was a span of 15 bases. In DNA, the CDR3 is TGTGCCAGCAGCTTAACGGCAGGGACGTCTCGTGGCTACACCTTC. This gives the protein CASSLTAGTSRGYTF.

The chain couples TRBV5-1 to TRBJ1-2, with D tentatively TRBD1 (5 bases). Per the germline V gene, CDR1 is SGHRS and CDR2 is YFSETQ. Between the trimmed V and J ends, which lost 0 bases and 8 bases, there was a span of 11 bases. This CDR3 contains 13 residues. CDR3 amino acids: CASSLVQDNGYTF. The CDR3 coding sequence is TGCGCCAGCAGCTTGGTTCAGGACAACGGCTACACCTTC.

This chain links TRBV18 with TRBJ1-3, with a tentative D call TRBD1 (6 bases). The germline V and J ends were trimmed by 3 bases and 3 bases, with 15 bases remaining between them. The CDR3 has 16 residues. Germline lookup yields CDR1 KGHSH and CDR2 LQKENI. As DNA, the CDR3 is TGTGCCAGCTCACCTAGCGCGGGGGCGTTTGGAAACACCATATATTTT. Protein: CASSPSAGAFGNTIYF.

The chain carries TRBV11-2 and TRBJ1-1; unclear D gene. Trimming took off 4 bases at V and 2 bases at J, with 14 bases between the two ends. The germline CDR1 and CDR2 sequences are SGHAT and FQNNGV. The CDR3 covers 15 residues. CDR3 coding DNA: TGTGCCAGCAGCTGGTCGGCCAGATTAAACACTGAAGCTTTCTTT. As protein: CASSWSARLNTEAFF.